These 26 T cell receptor beta chains were all obtained from the same sample, sequenced in a study of OX40 agonist ivuxolimab in advanced cancers. TCRdb keeps only in-frame clones here, not all; method: immunoSEQ multiplex PCR. This table has about 60,000 clones, less than 95% appearing once. The sequencing here drew on CD4+ or CD8+ T cells sorted from blood, taken in a trial of the OX40 agonist ivuxolimab. The source of these receptors is an adult with an advanced solid tumor such as melanoma, head and neck, liver or kidney cancer.

The gene calls are TRBV29-1 and TRBJ1-1; D perhaps matches TRBD1 (6 bases). The CDR3 is 13 amino acids. From germline, CDR1 is SQVTM and CDR2 ANQGSEA. V was cut by 7 bases and J by 1 base, with 13 bases left in between. CDR3 region: CSARGARNTEAFF. CDR3 bases: TGCAGCGCTCGGGGGGCGCGGAACACTGAAGCTTTCTTT.

This chain's CDR3 is CASSPEMNTGELFF. CDR3 in DNA: TGTGCCAGCTCACCAGAGATGAACACCGGGGAGCTGTTTTTT. The gene calls are TRBV18 and TRBJ2-2; D unclear. Trimming pared 2 bases from V and 1 base from J, leaving 5 bases between. CDR1 is KGHSH and CDR2 is LQKENI in the germline V gene. The CDR3 is made up of 14 amino acids.

The V gene is TRBV28, the J gene TRBJ1-5, with D unresolved. Trimming removed 6 bases at V and 9 bases at J, with 15 bases between. This CDR3 region has 13 residues. Per germline, CDR1 MDHEN and CDR2 SYDVKM. The CDR3 nucleotides are TGTGCCAGCAGCTCATCCTGGACCTCGCCCCAGCATTTT. Residues: CASSSSWTSPQHF.

This clone was seen once. The chain combines TRBV28 with TRBJ1-2; 7 bases agree with TRBD1. Trimming took 2 bases from V and 7 from J; bases not matched to a gene: 7. The CDR3 covers 14 residues. Per germline, CDR1 MDHEN and CDR2 SYDVKM. The CDR3 reads CASSLKGDRVGYTF. The DNA of the CDR3 is TGTGCCAGCAGTTTAAAGGGTGACAGGGTTGGCTACACCTTC.

The chain couples TRBV28 to TRBJ1-5; D not resolved. The CDR3 sequence is 15 residues long. Trimming pared 4 bases from V and 3 bases from J, leaving 13 bases between. CDR1 is MDHEN and CDR2 is SYDVKM in the germline V gene. The CDR3 DNA reads as TGTGCCAGCAGTTCGCACTCAGGCTTCAATCAGCCCCAGCATTTT. It encodes CASSSHSGFNQPQHF.

The chain links TRBV27 to TRBJ2-7; 11 positions match TRBD1. This CDR3 is 16 amino acids long. Germline lookup yields CDR1 MNHEY and CDR2 SMNVEV (reference sequence). V lost 2 bases and J lost 3; bases outside the gene matches: 6. The CDR3 is CASSLLPGQGGYEQYF. CDR3 bases: TGTGCCAGCAGTTTACTCCCGGGACAGGGGGGCTACGAGCAGTACTTC.

This clone has just a few counts. V gene TRBV6-5 combines with J gene TRBJ2-1; D is ambiguous. This CDR3 is 11 amino acids long. The ends were cut back, 6 bases at V and 7 bases at J, with 7 bases in the middle. Per the germline V gene, CDR1 is MNHEY and CDR2 is SVGAGI. CDR3 nucleotides: TGTGCCAGCAGCTCCTGGAATGAGCAGTTCTTC. Translated: CASSSWNEQFF.

The chain couples TRBV18 to TRBJ1-4, with 7 bases identical to TRBD1. V was clipped by 4 bases and J by 7 bases; unmatched bases: 9. The CDR3 contains 15 residues. The germline CDR1 and CDR2 sequences are KGHSH and LQKENI. Written as DNA, the CDR3 is TGTGCCAGCTCACAAACCACAGGGGTTGGTGAAAAACTGTTTTTT. This encodes CASSQTTGVGEKLFF. Supplemented by reference TRBV18 and TRBJ1-4, the full variable domain reads NAGVMQNPRHLVRRRGQEARLRCSPMKGHSHVYWYRQLPEEGLKFMVYLQKENIIDESGMPKERFSAEFPKEGPSILRIQQVVRGDSAAYFCASSQTTGVGEKLFFGSGTQLSVL.

This clone occurred once. The CDR3 nucleotides read TGCGCCAGCAGCCCCGTAGCGGGGGGCACCGGGGAGCTGTTTTTT. This codes for CASSPVAGGTGELFF. This chain uses TRBV5-1 with TRBJ2-2; 10 nucleotides agree with TRBD2. The CDR3 covers 15 residues. The germline CDR1 and CDR2 sequences are SGHRS and YFSETQ. V lost 4 bases, J lost 4 bases, and 4 bases stayed unmatched.

The V gene is TRBV7-2, the J gene TRBJ2-7; possible D gene TRBD2, 7 bases. This CDR3 spans 14 amino acids. Germline-derived CDR1 and CDR2 are SGHTA and FQGNSA. V was pared by 1 base and J by 7 bases, with 14 bases between. CDR3 in DNA: TGTGCCAGCAGCTTAGATCGGGGGGCGGTGGAGCAGTACTTC. Translation: CASSLDRGAVEQYF.

The gene calls are TRBV7-2 and TRBJ2-5; 9 nucleotides match TRBD2. CDR3 length: 16 residues. The ends lost 1 base at V and 2 bases at J; junction bases unmatched: 5. CDR1 SGHTA and CDR2 FQGNSA come from the germline V gene. CDR3 loop: CASSLVGGRGQETQYF. The CDR3 DNA follows: TGTGCCAGCAGCTTAGTGGGCGGGAGGGGGCAAGAGACCCAGTACTTC.

The V call is TRBV9, the J call TRBJ1-5, with TRBD1 identical over 8 bases. The CDR3 spans 15 residues. The ends lost 3 bases at V and 1 base at J; junction bases unmatched: 3. Germline CDR1 and CDR2: SGDLS and YYNGEE. The CDR3 region is CASSATGVSNQPQHF. In DNA, the CDR3 is TGTGCCAGCAGCGCGACAGGGGTGAGCAATCAGCCCCAGCATTTT.

CDR3 in DNA: TGTGCCAGCAGTGCGGGGCCTTTTGCGGGGCCAGATACGCAGTATTTT. Its protein is CASSAGPFAGPDTQYF. J is TRBJ2-3 and V is TRBV6-1, with D tentatively TRBD2 (6 bases). CDR3 size: 16 residues. Trimming took off 4 bases at V and 4 bases at J, with 18 bases between the two ends. Germline V gives CDR1 MNHNS, CDR2 SASEGT.

The chain employs TRBV27 and TRBJ2-5, with D perhaps TRBD2 (5 bases). The length of the CDR3 is 15 residues. The V gene's germline CDR1 is MNHEY and CDR2 SMNVEV (reference sequence). V gave up 0 bases and J gave up 5 bases, with 13 bases separating them. The DNA of the CDR3 is TGTGCCAGCAGTTTATCGAGACGGGGTGGCGAGACCCAGTACTTC. It yields the protein CASSLSRRGGETQYF.

V and J are TRBV15 and TRBJ2-1, with TRBD1 matching 8 bases. The germline CDR1 and CDR2 sequences are LNHNV and YYDKDF (reference sequence). CDR3 length equals 12 residues. V was clipped by 3 bases and J by 10 bases; unmatched bases: 2. CDR3 DNA sequence: TGTGCCACCAGCAGGTACAGGGGGGAGCAGTTCTTC. This encodes CATSRYRGEQFF.

The rearrangement links TRBV19 to TRBJ1-3; no firm D call. The CDR3 totals 15 residues. Trimming removed 4 bases from V and 0 bases from J, with 10 bases in between. Germline V CDR1 and CDR2: LNHDA, SQIVND (reference sequence). The CDR3: CASSRASYSGNTIYF. The CDR3 bases are TGTGCCAGTAGTAGAGCTTCCTACTCTGGAAACACCATATATTTT.

The CDR3 region is CASSHFGTREIDTQYF. CDR3 DNA sequence: TGCGCCAGCAGCCATTTTGGGACTAGAGAAATAGATACGCAGTATTTT. This chain joins TRBV4-3 and TRBJ2-3; 8 positions match TRBD2. The trim removed 3 bases at V and 5 bases at J, leaving 10 bases unmatched. Germline CDR1 LGHNA, CDR2 YSLEER. CDR3 size: 16 residues.

The V and J genes are TRBV7-2 and TRBJ2-3; 8 bases align to TRBD1. The CDR3 contains 13 residues. Looked up from germline, CDR1 is SGHTA and CDR2 is FQGNSA. V shed 5 bases, J shed 5 bases, and the junction held 3 bases outside the gene matches. CDR3 DNA: TGTGCCAGCAGCATCGGACAGGGAGATACGCAGTATTTT. Translated: CASSIGQGDTQYF.

This chain links TRBV7-2 with TRBJ2-1; TRBD1 matches 9 bases. Looked up from germline, CDR1 is SGHTA and CDR2 is FQGNSA. The CDR3 runs to 15 residues. The V segment lost 5 bases and the J segment 9 bases; nucleotides outside the gene matches: 11. The CDR3 sequence: CASSITGQGFFEQFF. The CDR3 DNA reads as TGTGCCAGCAGCATCACGGGACAGGGTTTTTTTGAGCAGTTCTTC.

This chain connects TRBV7-9 to TRBJ2-5; no definite D call. Germline V gene data show CDR1 as SEHNR and CDR2 as FQNEAQ (reference sequence). V was pared by 2 bases and J by 2 bases, with 6 bases between. CDR3 size: 13 residues. In DNA form, the CDR3 reads TGTGCCAGCAGCTTACGCCAGCAAGAGACCCAGTACTTC. Translated, it gives CASSLRQQETQYF. Full variable domain (rest looked up from reference TRBV7-9 and TRBJ2-5): DTGVSQNPRHKITKRGQNVTFRCDPISEHNRLYWYRQTLGQGPEFLTYFQNEAQLEKSRLLSDRFSAERPKGSFSTLEIQRTEQGDSAMYLCASSLRQQETQYFGPGTRLLVL.

The chain links TRBV7-2 to TRBJ1-2; 7 nucleotides line up with TRBD1. Germline V gene lookup returns CDR1 SGHTA and CDR2 FQGNSA. V gave up 4 bases and J gave up 8 bases; unmatched junction bases: 16. There are 16 residues in the CDR3. The CDR3 coding sequence is TGTGCCAGCAGCTCCCCCGCGACAGGGAAGATCCTGGGCTACACCTTC. The encoded protein is CASSSPATGKILGYTF. Combining the CDR3 with reference TRBV7-2 and TRBJ1-2 gives the whole variable domain GAGVSQSPSNKVTEKGKDVELRCDPISGHTALYWYRQSLGQGLEFLIYFQGNSAPDKSGLPSDRFSAERTGGSVSTLTIQRTQQEDSAVYLCASSSPATGKILGYTFGSGTRLTVV.

V usage is TRBV5-1 and J usage is TRBJ2-7; D uncertain. The CDR3 extends over 13 amino acids. Trimming left V 0 bases short and J 0 bases short, with 4 bases between. Germline loops: CDR1 SGHRS, CDR2 YFSETQ. In nucleotides, the CDR3 is TGCGCCAGCAGCTTGGACAACTCCTACGAGCAGTACTTC. It codes for CASSLDNSYEQYF.

The V call is TRBV7-2, the J call TRBJ1-5; D gene ambiguous. V gave up 6 bases and J gave up 4 bases, with 13 bases separating them. Germline lookup yields CDR1 SGHTA and CDR2 FQGNSA. This CDR3 has 14 amino acids. DNA for the CDR3: TGTGCCAGCAGAGCTGGTTTGGGAAATCAGCCCCAGCATTTT. This codes for CASRAGLGNQPQHF. Full variable domain (missing parts from reference TRBV7-2 and TRBJ1-5): GAGVSQSPSNKVTEKGKDVELRCDPISGHTALYWYRQSLGQGLEFLIYFQGNSAPDKSGLPSDRFSAERTGGSVSTLTIQRTQQEDSAVYLCASRAGLGNQPQHFGDGTRLSIL.

The chain carries TRBV7-9 and TRBJ2-2, with TRBD1 matching 8 bases. Germline loops: CDR1 SEHNR, CDR2 FQNEAQ (reference sequence). V trimming: 6 bases; J trimming: 6 bases; junction bases outside the gene matches: 9. This CDR3 comprises 15 residues. The CDR3 nucleotides are TGTGCCAGCAGGCCTCCGGGACAGGCCGCCGGGGAGCTGTTTTTT. This sequence encodes CASRPPGQAAGELFF.

The rearrangement uses TRBV21-1 and TRBJ2-2. TRBV21-1 is shown as a pseudogene. The CDR3 is 16 residues long. CDR3 DNA sequence: TGTGCCAGCTTGCCTCGGACCGATTTGAACACCGGGGAGCTGTTTTTT. It translates to CASLPRTDLNTGELFF.

This clone was observed once. This chain links TRBV10-1 with TRBJ2-5, with D maybe TRBD2 (5 bases). The CDR3 totals 13 residues. V lost 5 bases to trimming and J lost 2 bases, with 9 bases between them. In germline, CDR1 is WNHNN, CDR2 SYGVQD (reference sequence). The CDR3, as DNA: TGCGCCAGCAGTCGACCGGGACAAGAGACCCAGTACTTC. Translated, it gives CASSRPGQETQYF.